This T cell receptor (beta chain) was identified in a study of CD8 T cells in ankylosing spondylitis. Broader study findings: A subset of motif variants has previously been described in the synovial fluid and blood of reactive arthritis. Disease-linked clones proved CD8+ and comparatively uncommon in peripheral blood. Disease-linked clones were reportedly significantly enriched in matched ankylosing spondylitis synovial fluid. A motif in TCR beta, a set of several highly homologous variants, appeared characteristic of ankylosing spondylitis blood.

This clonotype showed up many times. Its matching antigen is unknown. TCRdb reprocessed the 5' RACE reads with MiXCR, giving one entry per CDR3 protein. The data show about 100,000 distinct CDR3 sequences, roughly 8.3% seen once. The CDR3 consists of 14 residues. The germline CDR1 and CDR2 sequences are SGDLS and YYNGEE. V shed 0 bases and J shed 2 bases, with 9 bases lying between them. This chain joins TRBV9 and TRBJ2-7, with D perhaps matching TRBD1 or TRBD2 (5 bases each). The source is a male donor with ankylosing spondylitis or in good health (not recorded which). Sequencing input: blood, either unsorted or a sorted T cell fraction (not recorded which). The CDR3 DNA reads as TGTGCCAGCAGCGTAGGCCAGGGAGCCTACGAGCAGTACTTC. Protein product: CASSVGQGAYEQYF.